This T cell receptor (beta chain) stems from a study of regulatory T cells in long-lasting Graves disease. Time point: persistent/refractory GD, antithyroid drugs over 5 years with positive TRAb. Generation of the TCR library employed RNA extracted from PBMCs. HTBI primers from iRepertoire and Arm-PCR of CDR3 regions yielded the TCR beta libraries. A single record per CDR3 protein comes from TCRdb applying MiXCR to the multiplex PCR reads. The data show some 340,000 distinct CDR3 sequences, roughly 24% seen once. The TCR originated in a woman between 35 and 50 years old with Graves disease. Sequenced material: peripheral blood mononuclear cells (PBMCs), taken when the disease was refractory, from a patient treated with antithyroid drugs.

This CDR3 reads CASSRITGQGYEQYF. CDR3 DNA: TGCGCCAGCAGCCGCATTACGGGACAGGGTTACGAGCAGTACTTC. The chain combines TRBV4-1 with TRBJ2-7, with 9 bases matching TRBD1. The ends lost 4 bases at V and 4 bases at J; junction bases unmatched: 8. The germline V gene encodes CDR1 MGHRA and CDR2 YSYEKL. This CDR3 has 15 amino acids.